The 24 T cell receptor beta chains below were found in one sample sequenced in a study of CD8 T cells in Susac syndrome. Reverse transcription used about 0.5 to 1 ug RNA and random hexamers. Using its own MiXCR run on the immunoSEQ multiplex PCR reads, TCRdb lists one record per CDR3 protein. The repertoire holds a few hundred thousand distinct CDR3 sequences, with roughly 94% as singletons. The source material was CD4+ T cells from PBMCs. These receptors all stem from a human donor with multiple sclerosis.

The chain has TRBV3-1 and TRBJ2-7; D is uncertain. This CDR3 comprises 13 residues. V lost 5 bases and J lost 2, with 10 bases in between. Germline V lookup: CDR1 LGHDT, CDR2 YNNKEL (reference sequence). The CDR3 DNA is TGTGCCAGCAGCAGTACTACGCCCTACGAGCAGTACTTC. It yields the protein CASSSTTPYEQYF.

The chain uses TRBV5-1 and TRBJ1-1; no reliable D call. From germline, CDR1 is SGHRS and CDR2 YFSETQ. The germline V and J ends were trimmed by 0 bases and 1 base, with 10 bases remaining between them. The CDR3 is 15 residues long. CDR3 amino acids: CASSLATVGNTEAFF. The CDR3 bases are TGCGCCAGCAGCTTGGCTACCGTAGGGAACACTGAAGCTTTCTTT.

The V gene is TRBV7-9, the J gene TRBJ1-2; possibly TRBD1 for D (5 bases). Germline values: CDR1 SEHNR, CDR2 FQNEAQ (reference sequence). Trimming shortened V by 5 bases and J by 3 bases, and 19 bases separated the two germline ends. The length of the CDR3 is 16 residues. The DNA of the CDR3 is TGTGCCAGCAGCGATCTCAGGGAAGGCCTCCACTATGGCTACACCTTC. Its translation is CASSDLREGLHYGYTF.

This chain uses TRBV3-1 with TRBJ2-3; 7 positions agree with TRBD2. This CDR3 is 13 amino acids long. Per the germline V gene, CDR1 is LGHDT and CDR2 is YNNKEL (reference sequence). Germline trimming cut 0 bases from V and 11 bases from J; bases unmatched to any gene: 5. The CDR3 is CASSQDGGGGQYF. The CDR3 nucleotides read TGTGCCAGCAGCCAAGACGGCGGCGGGGGGCAGTATTTT.

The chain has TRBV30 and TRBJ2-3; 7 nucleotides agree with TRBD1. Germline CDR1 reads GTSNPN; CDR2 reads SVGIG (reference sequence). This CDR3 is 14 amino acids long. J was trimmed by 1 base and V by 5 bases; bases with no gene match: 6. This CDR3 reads CAWGRTGGTDTQYF. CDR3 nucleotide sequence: TGTGCCTGGGGAAGGACAGGTGGCACAGATACGCAGTATTTT.

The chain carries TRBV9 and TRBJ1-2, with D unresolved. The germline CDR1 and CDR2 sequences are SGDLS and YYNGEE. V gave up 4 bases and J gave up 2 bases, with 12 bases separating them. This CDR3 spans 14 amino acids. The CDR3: CASSNLPGNYGYTF. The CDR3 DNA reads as TGTGCCAGCAGCAACCTACCGGGGAACTATGGCTACACCTTC.

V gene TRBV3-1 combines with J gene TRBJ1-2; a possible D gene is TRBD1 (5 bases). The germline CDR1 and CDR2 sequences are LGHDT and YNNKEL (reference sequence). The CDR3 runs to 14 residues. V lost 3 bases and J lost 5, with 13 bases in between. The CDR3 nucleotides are TGTGCCAGCAGCCATAGCCGGGGGGGATATGGCTACACCTTC. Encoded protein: CASSHSRGGYGYTF.

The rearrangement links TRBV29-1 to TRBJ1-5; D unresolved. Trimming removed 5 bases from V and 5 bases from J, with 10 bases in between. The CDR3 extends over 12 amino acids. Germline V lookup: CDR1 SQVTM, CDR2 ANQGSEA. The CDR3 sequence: CSVKSRDQPQHF. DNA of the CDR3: TGCAGCGTTAAAAGCCGGGATCAGCCCCAGCATTTT.

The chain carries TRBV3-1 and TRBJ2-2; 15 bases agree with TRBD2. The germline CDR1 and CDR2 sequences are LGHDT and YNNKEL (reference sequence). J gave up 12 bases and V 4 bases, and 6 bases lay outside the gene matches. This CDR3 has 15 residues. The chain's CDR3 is CASSRGLAGGLKLFF. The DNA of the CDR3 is TGTGCCAGCAGCCGCGGACTAGCGGGGGGGCTTAAGCTGTTTTTT.

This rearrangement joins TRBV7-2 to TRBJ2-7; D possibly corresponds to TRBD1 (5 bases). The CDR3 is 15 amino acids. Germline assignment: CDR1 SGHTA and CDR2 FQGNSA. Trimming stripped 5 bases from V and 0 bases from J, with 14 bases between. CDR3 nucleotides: TGTGCCAGCAGCCAAGGGGCGTCTAGCTCCTACGAGCAGTACGTC. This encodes CASSQGASSSYEQYV.

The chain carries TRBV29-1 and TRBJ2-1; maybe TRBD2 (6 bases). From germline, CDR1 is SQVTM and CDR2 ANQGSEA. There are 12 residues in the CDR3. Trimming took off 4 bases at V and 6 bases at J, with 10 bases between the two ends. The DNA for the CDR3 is TGCAGCGTTGGTCGGACTATCAATGAGCAGTTCTTC. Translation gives CSVGRTINEQFF.

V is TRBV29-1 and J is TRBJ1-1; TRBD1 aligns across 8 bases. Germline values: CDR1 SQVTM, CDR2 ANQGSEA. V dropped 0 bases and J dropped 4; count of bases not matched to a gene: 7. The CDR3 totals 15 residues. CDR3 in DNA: TGCAGCGTTGAAGACAGGGGGCAGTTGGGCACTGAAGCTTTCTTT. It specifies CSVEDRGQLGTEAFF.

The CDR3, as DNA: TGTGCCAGCAGTTTACGGTCTGGGAGGGAGACCCAGTACTTC. Translated: CASSLRSGRETQYF. The gene calls are TRBV27 and TRBJ2-5, with D perhaps matching TRBD2 (6 bases). The CDR3 extends over 14 amino acids. Trimming cost V 2 bases and J 5 bases, with 12 bases left between them. Per the germline V gene, CDR1 is MNHEY and CDR2 is SMNVEV (reference sequence).

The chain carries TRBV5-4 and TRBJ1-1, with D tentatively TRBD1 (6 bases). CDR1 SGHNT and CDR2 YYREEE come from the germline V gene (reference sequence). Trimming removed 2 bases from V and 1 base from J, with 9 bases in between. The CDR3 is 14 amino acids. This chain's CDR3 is CASSFGQTNTEAFF. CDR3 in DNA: TGTGCCAGCAGCTTCGGACAGACGAACACTGAAGCTTTCTTT.

This chain's CDR3 is CASSLVRTGEAQYF. The CDR3 bases are TGTGCCAGCAGTTTAGTGCGCACAGGGGAAGCGCAGTATTTT. This chain joins TRBV12-3 or TRBV12-4 and TRBJ2-3, with 7 nucleotides matching TRBD1. V lost 1 base, J lost 10 bases, and 8 bases stayed unmatched. The CDR3 totals 14 residues.

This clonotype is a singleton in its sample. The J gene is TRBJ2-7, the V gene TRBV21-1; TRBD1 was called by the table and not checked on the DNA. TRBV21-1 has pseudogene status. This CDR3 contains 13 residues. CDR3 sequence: CASSFEGAYEQYV. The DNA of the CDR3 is TGTGCCAGCAGTTTCGAGGGGGCCTACGAGCAGTACGTC.

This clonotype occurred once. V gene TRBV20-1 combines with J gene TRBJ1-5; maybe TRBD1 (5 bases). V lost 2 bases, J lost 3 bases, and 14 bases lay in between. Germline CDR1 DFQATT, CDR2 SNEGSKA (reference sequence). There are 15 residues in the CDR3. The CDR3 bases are TGCAGTGCTAGATTATCTGGACAACCCAATCAGCCCCAGCATTTT. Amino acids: CSARLSGQPNQPQHF.

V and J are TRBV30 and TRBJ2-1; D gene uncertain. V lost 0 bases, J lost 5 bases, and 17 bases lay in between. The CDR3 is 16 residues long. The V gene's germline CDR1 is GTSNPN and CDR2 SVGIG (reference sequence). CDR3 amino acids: CAWSVPGRAKDNEQFF. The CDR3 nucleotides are TGTGCCTGGAGTGTCCCAGGAAGGGCTAAGGACAATGAGCAGTTCTTC. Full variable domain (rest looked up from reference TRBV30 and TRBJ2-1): SQTIHQWPATLVQPVGSPLSLECTVEGTSNPNLYWYRQAAGRGLQLLFYSVGIGQISSEVPQNLSASRPQDRQFILSSKKLLLSDSGFYLCAWSVPGRAKDNEQFFGPGTRLTVL.

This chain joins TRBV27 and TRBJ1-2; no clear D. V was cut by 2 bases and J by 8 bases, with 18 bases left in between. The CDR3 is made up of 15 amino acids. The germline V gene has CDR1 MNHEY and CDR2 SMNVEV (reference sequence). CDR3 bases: TGTGCCAGCAGTTTAGATGCGACGACGCGGGTCGGCTACACCTTC. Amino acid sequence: CASSLDATTRVGYTF.

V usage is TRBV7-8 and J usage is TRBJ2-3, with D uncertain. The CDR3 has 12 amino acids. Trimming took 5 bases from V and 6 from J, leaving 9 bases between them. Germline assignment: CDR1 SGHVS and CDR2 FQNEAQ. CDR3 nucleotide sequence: TGTGCCAGCAGCACCAGACACGATACGCAGTATTTT. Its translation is CASSTRHDTQYF.

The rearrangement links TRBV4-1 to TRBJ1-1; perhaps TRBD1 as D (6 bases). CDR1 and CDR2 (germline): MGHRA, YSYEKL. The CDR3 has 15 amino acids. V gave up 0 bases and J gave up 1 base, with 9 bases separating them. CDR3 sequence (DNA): TGCGCCAGCAGCCAAGATCAGGGGACGAACACTGAAGCTTTCTTT. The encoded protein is CASSQDQGTNTEAFF.

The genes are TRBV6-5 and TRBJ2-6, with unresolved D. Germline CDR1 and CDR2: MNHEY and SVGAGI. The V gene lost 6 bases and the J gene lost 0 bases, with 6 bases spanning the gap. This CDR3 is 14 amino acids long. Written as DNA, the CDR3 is TGTGCCAGCAGCCGGATCTCTGGGGCCAACGTCCTGACTTTC. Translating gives CASSRISGANVLTF.

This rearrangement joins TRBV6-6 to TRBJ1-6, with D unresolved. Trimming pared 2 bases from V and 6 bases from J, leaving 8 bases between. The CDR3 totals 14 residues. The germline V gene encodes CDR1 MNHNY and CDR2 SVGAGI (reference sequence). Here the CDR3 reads CASSYGEANSPLHF. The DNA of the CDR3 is TGTGCCAGCAGTTACGGGGAGGCTAATTCACCCCTCCACTTT.

Here the CDR3 reads CASSTPYEQYV. Written as DNA, the CDR3 is TGTGCCAGCAGTACCCCCTACGAGCAGTACGTC. This sequence joins TRBV2 and TRBJ2-7; D ambiguous. Germline values: CDR1 SNHLY, CDR2 FYNNEI. V shed 5 bases and J shed 2 bases, with 4 bases lying between them. The CDR3 runs 11 residues.